The 5 T cell receptor beta chains below were found in one sample sequenced in a study of blood T cell repertoires in COVID-19 (dated by TCRdb to the early 2020s). The protocol used for the library was the immunoSEQ multiplex PCR assay. TCRdb retrieved this table from immuneACCESS and kept in-frame rearrangements only. Not all clones are present; in checked studies, unresolved V genes account for under half, and no reason is known for the remainder. Within this sample are about 16,000 clones, with roughly nine tenths of them counted one time only. The biggest ten clones account for approximately 10% of the sample. The sequenced material came from peripheral blood. The receptors were gathered from a man of 80 years or more with acute or convalescent COVID-19.

This chain joins TRBV7-2 and TRBJ1-4; D ambiguous. V lost 4 bases, J lost 8 bases, and 17 bases lay in between. Germline CDR1 and CDR2: SGHTA and FQGNSA. There are 15 residues in the CDR3. This CDR3 reads CASSSDSFRREKLFF. In DNA, the CDR3 is TGTGCCAGCAGCTCCGACTCATTCCGACGGGAAAAACTGTTTTTT.

The genes are TRBV19 and TRBJ1-1, with 11 bases lining up with TRBD1. The junction had 7 bases not matched to a gene; V was cut back by 5 bases and J by 5 bases. The CDR3 is 15 residues long. Germline-derived CDR1 and CDR2 are LNHDA and SQIVND (reference sequence). The CDR3 DNA reads TGTGCCAGTAGTCAGCGGACAGGGGGCTTTACTGAAGCTTTCTTT. Amino acids: CASSQRTGGFTEAFF.

V and J are TRBV19 and TRBJ2-1, with TRBD1 identical over 10 bases. The J segment lost 10 bases and the V segment lost 1 base, leaving 4 bases of the junction unmatched. Per the germline V gene, CDR1 is LNHDA and CDR2 is SQIVND (reference sequence). This CDR3 is 14 amino acids long. This CDR3 reads CASSIGQGAREQFF. The CDR3 DNA sequence: TGTGCCAGTAGTATAGGACAGGGGGCACGCGAGCAGTTCTTC.

The chain has TRBV9 and TRBJ1-1; D unresolved. V shed 3 bases and J shed 3 bases, with 21 bases lying between them. The germline gives CDR1 SGDLS, CDR2 YYNGEE. There are 17 residues in the CDR3. The CDR3 reads CASSAEAEGWEDTEAFF. Written as DNA, the CDR3 is TGTGCCAGCAGCGCAGAGGCCGAGGGCTGGGAGGACACTGAAGCTTTCTTT.

The chain employs TRBV2 and TRBJ1-6, with 10 bases aligning to TRBD1. The CDR3 runs 14 residues. Germline lookup yields CDR1 SNHLY and CDR2 FYNNEI. V was pared by 7 bases and J by 11 bases, with 8 bases of the junction left unmatched. This CDR3 reads CASTPGQGLTPLHF. For the CDR3, the DNA is TGTGCCAGCACCCCGGGACAGGGGCTAACACCCCTCCACTTT.